This T cell receptor (beta chain) appears in the sequencing data of a study of T cells in Graves' hyperthyroidism and ophthalmopathy (dated by TCRdb to between 2017 and 2020). Notes on the research overall: Peripheral blood samples were taken at the time of initial diagnosis, prior to any treatment. A discovery cohort of fewer than 110 patients, fewer than 50 with Graves' ophthalmopathy and about 60 with stable Graves' hyperthyroidism, was used to find distinguishing TCR V-J signatures. Whether ophthalmopathy could be predicted prospectively was tested in an independent validation cohort made up of 18 to 20 hyperthyroidism patients plus 17 patients who later progressed to ophthalmopathy. The roughly 94 discovery patients were randomly divided into training and test sets at a 7:3 ratio. The study also compared thyroid tissue and blood T-cell repertoires from more than five Graves' hyperthyroidism patients. After blood sampling, hyperthyroidism patients were treated with methimazole at a starting dose of 30 mg daily, and ophthalmopathy patients were treated with high-dose intravenous methylprednisolone. The paper reports TCR Vbeta CDR3 sequencing of 130 to 150 peripheral blood samples: approximately 41 ophthalmopathy, 70 to 85 hyperthyroidism and approximately 17 progressor patients.

Study-wide conclusions, independent of this receptor: Sample size was not statistically predetermined, and investigators were not blinded to group allocation. During validation, the model predicted progression to ophthalmopathy a median of approximately 6 months ahead of onset, with more than 60% sensitivity and roughly 75% specificity. In cross-validation, a model built on a 13 V-J signature told ophthalmopathy apart from stable hyperthyroidism with 87.88% sensitivity and about 81% specificity, and in testing the same model reached 80%/75%. Most expanded thyroid clonotypes (frequency above 0.001) were also found in blood, which suggests that blood repertoires may mirror thyroid immune responses.

The sample holds many counts of this clonotype. The antigen this receptor binds is unknown. No per-base quality is available; no much larger clone lies one base away. Amplification of TCR beta CDR3 regions was carried out from RNA transcripts. The TCR CDR3 was subjected to a first round of RT-PCR using the HTBI primer set and the Qiagen OneStep RT-PCR kit. Libraries were constructed in a second round of multiplex PCR, after which size selection and purification were carried out. The libraries were sequenced on an Illumina HiSeq2000 using paired-end 100 bp reads. The authors processed their data as follows. Raw data were processed with SOAPnuke, discarding reads with adapters, uncalled bases, mean Phred below 15, or no exact constant-primer or identifier match. High-quality paired reads were merged with COPE v1.2.5, and unique nucleotide sequences were defined as clonotypes. MiTCR v1.1 was used to align the clonotypes against IMGT TRBV, TRBD and TRBJ reference segments. The analysis included only V-J combinations with a frequency above 0.0001, which together covered 98% to 99.2% of the repertoires. A TCS score was defined as the ratio of F50 (clonal expansion) to E x V (chaos), with BLOSUM62-based TCRdist applied between CDR3 peptides within each V-J. Welch's t-statistics and random forest reduced around 510 V-J features to fewer than 15, which were used in a naive Bayes classifier (R e1071). TCRdb reprocessed the public reads (quality trimming at Q25 with fastp, clone calling with MiXCR) and kept in-frame beta chains. Rows with a matching CDR3 protein are joined into one entry that keeps the most common DNA and genes. TCRdb's processing, not the authors', yielded these V and J calls. The table for this sample lists about 420,000 distinct CDR3 sequences; approximately 13% of them were counted only once. Of the sample, 4% to 6.5% falls within the top ten clones.

A patient counted as having stable Graves' hyperthyroidism if no progression to ophthalmopathy occurred over 18 months of follow-up. Hyperthyroidism patients were aged 18 to 65 years and newly diagnosed, with disease duration of less than 2 months. Exclusion was applied to patients with uncontrolled infections, other autoimmune diseases, pregnancy or lactation. Clinical symptoms, serum thyroxine and TRAb, thyroid ultrasound, and orbital computed tomography formed the basis for the diagnoses. PBMCs were isolated from about 9.2 ml of fresh peripheral blood by Ficoll-Paque density gradient centrifugation. Trizol reagent was used to extract total RNA, and RNA quality was then checked on an Agilent 2100 Bioanalyzer. Sequencing used blood. The TCR was taken from a woman aged 18-29 years with Graves' hyperthyroidism.

The sequenced DNA: TGTGCCAGCAGCTTAGCAGGGGCAGACCGTGAAGCTTTCTTT. Its protein reads: CASSLAGADREAFF. This chain is built from TRBV7-9 and TRBJ1-1; the D gene is possibly TRBD1, with 5 bases matching. V lost 0 bases and J lost 7 bases; the stretch between them is 12 bases long. The germline V gene (reference sequence) supplies CDR1 SEHNR and CDR2 FQNEAQ. Including cysteine and phenylalanine, the CDR3 has 14 amino acids. The only DNA kept is the CDR3, 42 bases in frame from the first base.